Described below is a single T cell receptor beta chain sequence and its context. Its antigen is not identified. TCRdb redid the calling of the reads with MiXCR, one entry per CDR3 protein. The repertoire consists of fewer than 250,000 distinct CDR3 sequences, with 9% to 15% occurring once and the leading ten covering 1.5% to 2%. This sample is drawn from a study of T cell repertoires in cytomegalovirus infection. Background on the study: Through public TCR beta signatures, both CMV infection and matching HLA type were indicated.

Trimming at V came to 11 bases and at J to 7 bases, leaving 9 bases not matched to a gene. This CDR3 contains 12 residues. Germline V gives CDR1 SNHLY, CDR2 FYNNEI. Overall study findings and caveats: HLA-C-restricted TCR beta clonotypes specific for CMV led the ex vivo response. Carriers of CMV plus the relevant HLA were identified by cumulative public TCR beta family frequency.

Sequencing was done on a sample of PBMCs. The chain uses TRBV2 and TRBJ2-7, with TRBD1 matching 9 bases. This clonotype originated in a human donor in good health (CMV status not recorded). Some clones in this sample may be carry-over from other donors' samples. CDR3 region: CAGGTGRLEQYF. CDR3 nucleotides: TGTGCCGGGGGGACAGGGCGTTTGGAGCAGTACTTC.